This TCR beta chain was captured in a study of identifying expanded T cells in peripheral blood. The study's findings and limits: Technical replicates showed around 1.2 changed clones; roughly two weeks roughly 16; four weeks 19. Variance in clone template counts between approximately two-week samples significantly increased with total template count across all healthy donors.

Only a few counts were recorded for this clone. Antigen: not known. V was clipped by 2 bases and J by 6 bases, with 13 bases between them. Germline assignment: CDR1 SEHNR and CDR2 FQNEAQ (reference sequence). The CDR3 totals 14 residues. The data were produced by immunoSEQ multiplex PCR, yet TCRdb's version contains in-frame clones alone and is incomplete. The sample has about 110,000 clones, about 88% seen once. Collection occurred without any documented infections or immune events in donors. Input material: blood. The sequence was collected from a person between 18 and 70 years old in good health. The chain uses TRBV7-9 and TRBJ1-2; perhaps TRBD1 as D (6 bases). The DNA for the CDR3 is TGTGCCAGCAGCTTATCTCAGGGGTCGGATGGCTACACCTTC. This gives the protein CASSLSQGSDGYTF. The full variable domain, in which reference TRBV7-9 and TRBJ1-2 provide the parts outside the CDR3, is DTGVSQNPRHKITKRGQNVTFRCDPISEHNRLYWYRQTLGQGPEFLTYFQNEAQLEKSRLLSDRFSAERPKGSFSTLEIQRTEQGDSAMYLCASSLSQGSDGYTFGSGTRLTVV.